The clone carrying this T cell receptor beta chain was seen at least ten times. Template material for amplifying TCR beta CDR3 regions consisted of RNA transcripts. First-round RT-PCR targeting the TCR CDR3 was performed with the HTBI primer set. TCRdb processed the multiplex PCR reads anew with MiXCR; each CDR3 protein has one entry. Among approximately 200,000 distinct CDR3 sequences listed, 18% were seen once. This sample was included in a study of T cells in Graves' hyperthyroidism and ophthalmopathy. The sequenced sample consisted of blood. The sequence was obtained from a man aged 35 to 55 with Graves' hyperthyroidism.

The CDR3 is CASSFEGSSYEQYF. The CDR3, as DNA: TGTGCCAGCAGTTTTGAGGGGAGCTCCTACGAGCAGTACTTC. J is TRBJ2-7 and V is TRBV28, with D tentatively TRBD1 or TRBD2 (5 bases each). Germline lookup yields CDR1 MDHEN and CDR2 SYDVKM. Trimming took 3 bases from V and 0 from J, leaving 9 bases between them. This CDR3 contains 14 residues.